Each of the 29 T cell receptor beta chains below was sequenced from the same sample in a study of cytomegalovirus exposure and HLA in healthy donors. Both 60 Vbeta primers and 13 Jbeta primers went into the PCR. This table comes from immunoSEQ multiplex PCR, and its TCRdb copy is limited to in-frame clones, with some not included. The data show around 150,000 clones, with 80% seen just once and around 2.5% held by the top ten. Material for sequencing was PBMCs. The receptors stem from a man in his fifties in good health and CMV-seronegative.

This chain uses TRBV9 with TRBJ2-2; tentative D call: TRBD2 (5 bases). The CDR3 totals 14 residues. Germline lookup yields CDR1 SGDLS and CDR2 YYNGEE. Deletions cut 6 bases from V and 4 bases from J, with 13 bases between. CDR3 coding DNA: TGTGCCAGCACAAGGACTGCCTCCACCGGGGAGCTGTTTTTT. Encoded protein: CASTRTASTGELFF.

The gene calls are TRBV4-2 and TRBJ2-5; 8 bases are a match to TRBD1. The V gene's germline CDR1 is LGHNA and CDR2 YNFKEQ. J gave up 3 bases and V 1 base, and 7 bases lay outside the gene matches. There are 16 residues in the CDR3. The CDR3 loop is CASSQGYAGGKETQYF. The CDR3 coding sequence is TGTGCCAGCAGCCAAGGATACGCAGGGGGCAAAGAGACCCAGTACTTC.

The chain employs TRBV6-6 and TRBJ1-1; D unclear. Germline assignment: CDR1 MNHNY and CDR2 SVGAGI (reference sequence). The CDR3 covers 16 residues. Trimming cost V 4 bases and J 0 bases, with 15 bases left between them. The CDR3 nucleotides are TGTGCCAGCAGTTCCCGCGGCGACGGTATGAACACTGAAGCTTTCTTT. The encoded protein is CASSSRGDGMNTEAFF.

The chain combines TRBV9 with TRBJ1-3; D unclear. CDR1 is SGDLS, CDR2 YYNGEE, per germline. Trimming stripped 3 bases from V and 2 bases from J, with 12 bases between. The CDR3 spans 15 residues. The CDR3 loop reads CASSGNSAPGNTIYF. Written as DNA, the CDR3 is TGTGCCAGCAGCGGTAACAGTGCCCCTGGAAACACCATATATTTT.

This chain links TRBV19 with TRBJ1-5; D might be TRBD1 (5 bases). V was clipped by 7 bases and J by 4 bases, with 11 bases between them. The CDR3 is made up of 13 amino acids. Germline lookup yields CDR1 LNHDA and CDR2 SQIVND (reference sequence). CDR3 DNA: TGTGCCAGTAAGGGGTTGGGTAATCAGCCCCAGCATTTT. Encoded protein: CASKGLGNQPQHF.

V usage is TRBV2 and J usage is TRBJ2-5, with 9 bases fitting TRBD2. Trimming at V came to 6 bases and at J to 4 bases, leaving 6 bases not matched to a gene. In germline, CDR1 is SNHLY, CDR2 FYNNEI. This CDR3 has 14 amino acids. CDR3 sequence (DNA): TGTGCCAGCAGCGGAACGACTAGCGGAGAGACCCAGTACTTC. Translation gives CASSGTTSGETQYF.

The gene calls are TRBV30 and TRBJ2-1, with TRBD2 matching 9 bases. The CDR3 consists of 14 residues. Germline V gene data show CDR1 as GTSNPN and CDR2 as SVGIG (reference sequence). The V segment lost 2 bases and the J segment 8 bases; nucleotides outside the gene matches: 7. As DNA, the CDR3 is TGTGCCTGGAGTAAAAGAGCGGGAGGTGATGAGCAGTTCTTC. Translated, it gives CAWSKRAGGDEQFF.

This clone came up a few times. The chain recombines TRBV27 with TRBJ2-5; tentatively, D is TRBD1 (5 bases). Per the germline V gene, CDR1 is MNHEY and CDR2 is SMNVEV (reference sequence). CDR3 length equals 15 residues. Deletions cut 4 bases from V and 5 bases from J, with 17 bases between. DNA for the CDR3: TGTGCCAGCAGTTCTCGAACAGGAGTTAAGGAGACCCAGTACTTC. It is translated as CASSSRTGVKETQYF.

CDR3 nucleotide sequence: TGTGCCAGCAGCCCTACTTTAGCGGGAGGGTCCCACAATGAGCAGTTCTTC. This translates into CASSPTLAGGSHNEQFF. This chain links TRBV14 with TRBJ2-1; TRBD2 matches at 11 bases. This CDR3 contains 17 residues. V gave up 4 bases and J gave up 5 bases; unmatched junction bases: 10. CDR1 is SGHDN, CDR2 FVKESK, per germline.

The rearrangement uses TRBV6-1 and TRBJ1-5; 8 bases map to TRBD1. V gave up 7 bases and J gave up 7 bases; unmatched junction bases: 6. The CDR3 is 13 residues long. CDR1 and CDR2 from the germline V gene are MNHNS and SASEGT. The CDR3, as DNA: TGTGCCAGCACTCGACAGGGGACCCAGCCCCAGCATTTT. The encoded protein is CASTRQGTQPQHF.

The V and J genes are TRBV6-1 and TRBJ2-7; 11 bases fit TRBD1. There are 14 residues in the CDR3. Germline CDR1 MNHNS, CDR2 SASEGT. Germline trimming cut 6 bases from V and 4 bases from J; bases unmatched to any gene: 5. CDR3 nucleotides: TGTGCCAGCAGACCGGGACAGGGGGGATACGAGCAGTACTTC. Its protein is CASRPGQGGYEQYF.

This chain uses TRBV7-3 with TRBJ1-1; D gene unclear. The CDR3 is 12 residues long. Trimming left V 5 bases short and J 7 bases short, with 11 bases between. CDR1 SGHTA and CDR2 FQGTGA come from the germline V gene. The CDR3 protein is CASSRTPNEAFF. As DNA, the CDR3 is TGTGCCAGCAGCCGGACTCCTAATGAAGCTTTCTTT.

The CDR3 DNA follows: TGCGCCAGCAGCCAGTCAGCGGGAGCTGCCTACGAGCAGTACTTC. It specifies CASSQSAGAAYEQYF. The chain has TRBV4-1 and TRBJ2-5; 8 positions agree with TRBD2. TRBJ2-7 explains the end of the DNA better; the J call may be wrong. There are 15 residues in the CDR3. Germline CDR1 reads MGHRA; CDR2 reads YSYEKL.

This chain uses TRBV28 with TRBJ1-4; D possibly corresponds to TRBD1 (6 bases). Germline V gives CDR1 MDHEN, CDR2 SYDVKM. The CDR3 is 16 residues long. V was pared by 5 bases and J by 7 bases, with 20 bases between. Here the CDR3 DNA reads TGTGCCAGCAGTAGGGGGTTAGGGGCGGAACCTGAAAAACTGTTTTTT. Translating it yields CASSRGLGAEPEKLFF.

The chain links TRBV6-5 to TRBJ2-7; D unclear. The ends were cut back, 0 bases at V and 3 bases at J, with 9 bases in the middle. Germline V lookup: CDR1 MNHEY, CDR2 SVGAGI. CDR3 length: 14 amino acids. The CDR3 sequence is CASSYSPTVYEQYF. DNA for the CDR3: TGTGCCAGCAGTTACTCTCCGACTGTCTACGAGCAGTACTTC.

The rearrangement links TRBV5-1 to TRBJ2-5; 7 bases align to TRBD2. The end of the DNA is better explained by TRBJ2-7, so the J call may be wrong. This CDR3 has 15 amino acids. Germline lookup yields CDR1 SGHRS and CDR2 YFSETQ. CDR3 amino acids: CASSLSGREGYEQYF. The DNA for the CDR3 is TGCGCCAGCAGCTTATCCGGCAGGGAGGGCTACGAGCAGTACTTC.

The chain uses TRBV2 and TRBJ1-1, with 11 bases identical to TRBD1. Germline-derived CDR1 and CDR2 are SNHLY and FYNNEI. This CDR3 is 17 amino acids long. Losses at the gene ends were 4 bases for V and 4 bases for J; bases not matched to a gene: 11. The CDR3 protein is CASSGRLDRGPTTEAFF. CDR3 DNA: TGTGCCAGCAGTGGAAGGTTGGACAGGGGGCCGACCACTGAAGCTTTCTTT.

The genes are TRBV19 and TRBJ1-1; a possible D gene is TRBD1 (5 bases). CDR1 and CDR2 (germline): LNHDA, SQIVND (reference sequence). CDR3 length equals 12 residues. The V end was cut by 6 bases, the J end by 7 bases, with 12 bases between. The CDR3 region has the DNA TGTGCCAGTAGGCAGGGCCTGGGTGAAGCTTTCTTT. Its protein product is CASRQGLGEAFF.

The chain combines TRBV5-5 with TRBJ1-1, with TRBD1 matching 7 bases. Germline values: CDR1 SGHKS, CDR2 YYEKEE (reference sequence). This CDR3 is 15 amino acids long. Trimming removed 0 bases from V and 2 bases from J; junction bases left unmatched: 4. This CDR3 is CASSLAGQTNTEAFF. The CDR3 DNA sequence: TGTGCCAGCAGCTTGGCGGGACAGACAAACACTGAAGCTTTCTTT.

The sample holds a few counts of this clone. The gene calls are TRBV28 and TRBJ1-2, with TRBD1 identical over 8 bases. V lost 5 bases to trimming and J lost 2 bases; unmatched junction nucleotides: 4. The CDR3 has 14 residues. Looked up from germline, CDR1 is MDHEN and CDR2 is SYDVKM. The CDR3 spells CASSPTGENYGYTF. CDR3 bases: TGTGCCAGCAGTCCGACAGGGGAAAACTATGGCTACACCTTC.

J is TRBJ2-3 and V is TRBV11-2; D possibly corresponds to TRBD2 (6 bases). Germline lookup yields CDR1 SGHAT and CDR2 FQNNGV. The ends were cut back, 4 bases at V and 0 bases at J, with 17 bases in the middle. The CDR3 loop spans 17 amino acids. This CDR3 is CASSSPPGGISTDTQYF. CDR3 nucleotides: TGTGCCAGCAGCTCCCCGCCGGGCGGGATTAGCACAGATACGCAGTATTTT.

The chain recombines TRBV18 with TRBJ2-2; the match to TRBD1 covers 8 bases. Unmatched junction bases numbered 16, after V lost 6 bases and J lost 4 bases. In germline, CDR1 is KGHSH, CDR2 LQKENI. The CDR3 runs to 18 residues. CDR3 bases: TGTGCCAGCTCGAGGACAGGGATAAACGATCGTGGCACCGGGGAGCTGTTTTTT. Translating gives CASSRTGINDRGTGELFF.

V gene TRBV14 combines with J gene TRBJ2-2; D is unresolved. The CDR3 has 14 residues. The germline V gene has CDR1 SGHDN and CDR2 FVKESK. The V end was cut by 1 base, the J end by 1 base, with 4 bases between. The CDR3 DNA is TGTGCCAGCAGCCAAGCTTGGAACACCGGGGAGCTGTTTTTT. It is translated as CASSQAWNTGELFF.

The chain carries TRBV6-1 and TRBJ1-2, with TRBD1 matching 10 bases. The CDR3 loop spans 14 amino acids. With V trimmed by 4 bases and J by 2 bases, 1 base remained unmatched. Germline V gene lookup returns CDR1 MNHNS and CDR2 SASEGT. In DNA form, the CDR3 reads TGTGCCAGCAGTGGACAGGGGGCCAACTATGGCTACACCTTC. It codes for CASSGQGANYGYTF.

J is TRBJ1-2 and V is TRBV7-8; TRBD1 agrees at 12 bases. The trim removed 2 bases at V and 8 bases at J, leaving 3 bases unmatched. The CDR3 sequence is 14 residues long. Germline loops: CDR1 SGHVS, CDR2 FQNEAQ. The CDR3 bases are TGTGCCAGCAGCTTATGGGACAGGGGGCTAGGCTACACCTTC. Amino acid sequence: CASSLWDRGLGYTF. Variable domain in full (rest from reference TRBV7-8 and TRBJ1-2): GAGVSQSPRYKVAKRGQDVALRCDPISGHVSLFWYQQALGQGPEFLTYFQNEAQLDKSGLPSDRFFAERPEGSVSTLKIQRTQQEDSAVYLCASSLWDRGLGYTFGSGTRLTVV.

The table lists this clone with a few counts. The rearrangement joins TRBV11-2 to TRBJ2-2; 7 bases match TRBD1. J gave up 4 bases and V 1 base, and 3 bases lay outside the gene matches. Germline assignment: CDR1 SGHAT and CDR2 FQNNGV. The CDR3 totals 15 residues. The CDR3 reads CASSLGGQLTGELFF. The CDR3 DNA sequence: TGTGCCAGCAGCTTAGGGGGACAGCTCACCGGGGAGCTGTTTTTT.

V is TRBV5-6 and J is TRBJ2-7; TRBD2 agrees at 12 bases. The germline V gene has CDR1 SGHDT and CDR2 YYEEEE. The CDR3 extends over 16 amino acids. Trimming removed 3 bases from V and 2 bases from J; junction bases left unmatched: 6. CDR3 residues: CASSSVWTSGTYEQYF. DNA for the CDR3: TGTGCCAGCAGCTCCGTCTGGACTAGCGGGACCTACGAGCAGTACTTC.

The rearrangement joins TRBV5-6 to TRBJ2-5; 9 bases line up with TRBD1. The DNA end lines up better with TRBJ2-7; the J call may be wrong. The CDR3 loop spans 15 amino acids. CDR1 is SGHDT and CDR2 is YYEEEE in the germline V gene. DNA for the CDR3: TGTGCCAGCAGCTTCGGGACAGGGCAGGCCTACGAGCAGTACTTC. Its translation: CASSFGTGQAYEQYF.

The gene calls are TRBV30 and TRBJ2-7, with TRBD1 matching 9 bases. The CDR3 is 12 residues long. The V gene's germline CDR1 is GTSNPN and CDR2 SVGIG (reference sequence). J was trimmed by 6 bases and V by 1 base; bases with no gene match: 1. The CDR3 spells CAWSGQGGEQYF. In nucleotides, the CDR3 is TGTGCCTGGAGTGGACAGGGGGGCGAGCAGTACTTC.